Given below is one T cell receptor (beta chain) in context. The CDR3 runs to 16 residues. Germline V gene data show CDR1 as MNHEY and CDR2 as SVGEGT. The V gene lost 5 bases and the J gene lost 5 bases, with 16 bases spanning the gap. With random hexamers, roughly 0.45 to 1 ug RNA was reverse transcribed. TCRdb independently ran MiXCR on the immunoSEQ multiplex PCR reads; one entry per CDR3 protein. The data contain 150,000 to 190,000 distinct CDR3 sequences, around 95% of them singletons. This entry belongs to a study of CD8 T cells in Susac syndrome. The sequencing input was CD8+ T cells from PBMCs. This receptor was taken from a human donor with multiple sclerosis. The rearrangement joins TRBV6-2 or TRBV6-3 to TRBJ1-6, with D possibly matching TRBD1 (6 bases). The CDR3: CASSPLIDRNNSPLHF. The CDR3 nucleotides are TGTGCCAGCAGTCCACTGATCGACAGGAATAATTCACCCCTCCACTTT.